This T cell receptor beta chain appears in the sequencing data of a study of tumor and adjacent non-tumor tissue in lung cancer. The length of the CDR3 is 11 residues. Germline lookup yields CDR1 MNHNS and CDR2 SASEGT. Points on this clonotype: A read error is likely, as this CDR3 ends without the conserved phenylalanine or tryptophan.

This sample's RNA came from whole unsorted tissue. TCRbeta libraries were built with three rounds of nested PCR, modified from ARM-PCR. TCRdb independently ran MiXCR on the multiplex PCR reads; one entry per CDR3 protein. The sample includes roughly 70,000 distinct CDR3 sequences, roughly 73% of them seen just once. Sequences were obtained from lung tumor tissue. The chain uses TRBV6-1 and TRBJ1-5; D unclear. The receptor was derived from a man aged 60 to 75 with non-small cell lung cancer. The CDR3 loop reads CASSVAGPQHL. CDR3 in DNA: TGTGCTAGCAGTGTGGCGGGGCCCCAGCATTTG.